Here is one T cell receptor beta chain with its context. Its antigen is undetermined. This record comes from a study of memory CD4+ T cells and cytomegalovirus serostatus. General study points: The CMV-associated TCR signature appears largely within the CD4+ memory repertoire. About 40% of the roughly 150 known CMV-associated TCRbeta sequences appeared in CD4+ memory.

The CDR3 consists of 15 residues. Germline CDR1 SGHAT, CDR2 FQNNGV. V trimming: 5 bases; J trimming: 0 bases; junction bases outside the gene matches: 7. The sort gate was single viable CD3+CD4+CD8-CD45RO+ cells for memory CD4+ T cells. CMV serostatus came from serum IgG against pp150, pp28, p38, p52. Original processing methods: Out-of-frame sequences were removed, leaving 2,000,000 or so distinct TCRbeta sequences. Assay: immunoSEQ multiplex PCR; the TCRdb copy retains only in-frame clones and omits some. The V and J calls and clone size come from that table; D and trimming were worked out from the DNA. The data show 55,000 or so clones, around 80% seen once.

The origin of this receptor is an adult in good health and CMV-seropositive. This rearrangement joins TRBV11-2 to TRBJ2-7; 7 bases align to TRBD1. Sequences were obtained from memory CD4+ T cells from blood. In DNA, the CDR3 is TGTGCCAGCAGCAAATACCGGGACAGCTCCTACGAGCAGTACTTC. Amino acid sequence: CASSKYRDSSYEQYF.